This TCR beta chain was sequenced in a study of T-cell reconstitution after alpha-beta-depleted transplantation in children. The CDR3 is made up of 16 amino acids. With 4 bases clipped from V and 2 bases from J, the junction kept 9 bases outside the gene matches. Unique molecular identifiers featured in how the TCRbeta library was prepared. A single record per CDR3 protein comes from TCRdb applying MiXCR to the PCR reads. The table lists about 540,000 distinct CDR3 sequences, around 18% of them singletons. The TCR sequence derives from a human donor who donated a stem cell graft to a child with acute lymphoblastic leukemia. The source was PBMCs from the stem cell graft donor, collected from the stem cell graft. This chain joins TRBV12-3 or TRBV12-4 and TRBJ2-5; 8 positions agree with TRBD1. CDR3 in DNA: TGTGCCAGCAGTTCCTCCCGGGACAGGAAACAAGAGACCCAGTACTTC. Its translation is CASSSSRDRKQETQYF.